A selection of T cell receptor beta chains follows, all from one sample in a study of vaccination and CD4 T cells after COVID-19. The antigens for these receptors are not known. TCRdb re-analysed the PCR reads in MiXCR, keeping a single row per CDR3 protein. The data contain fewer than 15,000 distinct CDR3 sequences, less than 45% of them singletons. The sequenced material came from CD4+ T cells from blood, cultured in vitro. The receptors were sampled from a human donor who had recovered from COVID-19. Both conserved end residues are part of each CDR3. Each record gives: J gene, V gene, CDR3 protein.

TRBJ2-5,TRBV6-1,CASTLVRGGQETQYF
TRBJ2-7,TRBV11-2,CASSVGAGEAYEQYF
TRBJ1-1,TRBV6-1,CASHGTGRGGEAFF
TRBJ2-5,TRBV15,CATSRGDRGREETQYF
TRBJ2-7,TRBV11-2,CASTKNHGTGGEQYF
TRBJ1-2,TRBV5-8,CASSPIGGSYGYTF
TRBJ2-3,TRBV6-1,CASSHWTDTQYF
TRBJ1-2,TRBV20-1,CSAETGRESRGYGYTF
TRBJ1-1,TRBV7-2,CASSLGGRRAFF
TRBJ2-7,TRBV11-2,CASSLDYQGLYEQYF
TRBJ2-3,TRBV14,CASSRVRGTDTQYF
TRBJ1-5,TRBV12-5,CASGWAPSSQPQHF
TRBJ2-5,TRBV5-1,CASSLGGQNQETQYF
TRBJ1-6,TRBV7-9,CASSLAGGTENHF
TRBJ2-7,TRBV20-1,CSATGHERTAYEQYF
TRBJ1-6,TRBV6-1,CASRPGQHNSPLHF
TRBJ1-2,TRBV18,CASSPRIRTGYTF
TRBJ1-2,TRBV12-5,CASGFSPGGIYGYTF
TRBJ2-3,TRBV4-2,CASSPTGTSTSDTQYF
TRBJ2-7,TRBV10-2,CASSESRTGFNEQYF
TRBJ1-5,TRBV5-8,CASSLVGNPNQPQHF
TRBJ1-6,TRBV9,CASSATGNSPLHF
TRBJ2-6,TRBV28,CASSFLASGANVLTF
TRBJ1-5,TRBV12-3/TRBV12-4,CASSLYRDLDQPQHF
TRBJ2-1,TRBV10-1,CASSVSSGAQFF
TRBJ1-1,TRBV18,CASSPQTGANTEAFF
TRBJ2-2,TRBV24-1,CATSDRNTGELFF
TRBJ2-5,TRBV20-1,CSARDLKGETQYF
TRBJ2-5,TRBV30,CAWSVSWQSGQETQYF
TRBJ2-2,TRBV15,CATSRLGTDGELFF
TRBJ1-1,TRBV18,CASSPAGHHNTEAFF
TRBJ1-2,TRBV27,CASSLSVWGPNYGYTF
TRBJ2-1,TRBV10-1,CASSMDRVSYNEQFF
TRBJ2-3,TRBV19,CASSGDRGFRTDTQYF
TRBJ1-2,TRBV30,CACFTGGDGYTF
TRBJ1-3,TRBV20-1,CSARALSGNTIYF
TRBJ2-3,TRBV7-8,CASSLVRDTQYF
TRBJ1-1,TRBV20-1,CSAHRQGSTEAFF
TRBJ2-7,TRBV19,CASSQLGLRGEQYF
TRBJ2-7,TRBV6-1,CACRGTTYEQYF
TRBJ2-7,TRBV4-1,CASSQVTFLGTSTSYEQYF
TRBJ2-7,TRBV7-2,CASSSIAGTYEQYF
TRBJ2-3,TRBV18,CASSPTGRTDTQYF
TRBJ1-1,TRBV27,CASSSIGYGTEAFF
TRBJ1-3,TRBV20-1,CSVGDPRRNTIYF
TRBJ1-5,TRBV6-1,CASIRQPNQPQHF
TRBJ2-7,TRBV20-1,CSARGPSYEQYF
TRBJ1-2,TRBV7-2,CASSPGQSTNYGYTF
TRBJ2-3,TRBV12-3/TRBV12-4,CASSLAGADTQYF
TRBJ1-1,TRBV3-1,CASSRTGTDHTEAFF
TRBJ1-2,TRBV27,CASSFYSGTAYGYTF
TRBJ2-1,TRBV30,CAWKEEYNEQFF